These 18 T cell receptor beta chains were sequenced from one sample in a study of T-cell reconstitution after alpha-beta-depleted transplantation in children. For TCRbeta, the library was prepared with unique molecular identifiers. TCRdb fed the PCR reads into MiXCR, producing one record per CDR3 protein. The data hold 100,000 to 120,000 distinct CDR3 sequences, with around 6.4% observed a single time. Sequences were derived from PBMCs, mostly from graft donor cells, sampled 360 days after TCRalphabeta/CD19-depleted stem cell transplant. Source of these receptors: a male patient aged 2-9 years who had a stem cell transplant for acute lymphoblastic leukemia, so the T cells may come from the graft donor.

This clonotype was observed many times. The gene calls are TRBV7-2 and TRBJ2-7, with TRBD1 matching over 10 bases. The CDR3 extends over 16 amino acids. The V and J ends lost 5 bases and 2 bases, in that order; junction bases with no gene match: 9. The germline V gene encodes CDR1 SGHTA and CDR2 FQGNSA. The CDR3 loop is CASSLKTGTGAYEQYF. The CDR3 DNA reads TGTGCCAGCAGCCTTAAAACCGGGACAGGGGCCTACGAGCAGTACTTC.

This clonotype was found many times. The chain recombines TRBV28 with TRBJ2-5; 8 bases are shared with TRBD1. The CDR3 has 15 amino acids. V gave up 3 bases and J gave up 5 bases; unmatched junction bases: 8. Germline CDR1 reads MDHEN; CDR2 reads SYDVKM. The CDR3 sequence: CASSFDQGALETQYF. The CDR3 DNA reads TGTGCCAGCAGTTTCGACCAGGGGGCTTTGGAGACCCAGTACTTC.

In its sample, this clonotype was seen many times. The chain carries TRBV19 and TRBJ2-1, with 7 bases identical to TRBD1. Germline V gives CDR1 LNHDA, CDR2 SQIVND (reference sequence). This CDR3 region has 13 residues. The V segment lost 7 bases and the J segment 2 bases; nucleotides outside the gene matches: 2. CDR3 protein: CASKTGPYNEQFF. CDR3 coding DNA: TGTGCCAGTAAGACAGGGCCCTACAATGAGCAGTTCTTC.

J is TRBJ2-7 and V is TRBV14; TRBD2 agrees at 9 bases. Trimming took 5 bases from V and 0 from J; bases not matched to a gene: 8. The CDR3 has 16 residues. CDR1 is SGHDN and CDR2 is FVKESK in the germline V gene. The CDR3 reads CASSVRASGTSYEQYF. The CDR3 region has the DNA TGTGCCAGCAGCGTACGGGCTAGCGGGACCTCCTACGAGCAGTACTTC.

This clonotype was observed a few times. The chain carries TRBV4-2 and TRBJ1-6; D is uncertain. Between the trimmed V and J ends, which lost 2 bases and 5 bases, there was a span of 10 bases. This CDR3 spans 15 amino acids. Germline assignment: CDR1 LGHNA and CDR2 YNFKEQ. CDR3 loop: CASSQRSRDNSPLHF. In nucleotides, the CDR3 is TGTGCCAGCAGCCAAAGATCCCGGGATAATTCACCCCTCCACTTT.

This clonotype was detected many times. The V and J genes are TRBV24-1 and TRBJ2-7; weak D call: TRBD2 (5 bases). CDR1 and CDR2 from the germline V gene are KGHDR and SFDVKD. V shed 0 bases and J shed 7 bases, with 9 bases lying between them. The length of the CDR3 is 13 residues. The chain's CDR3 is CATSDLRGWEQYF. In DNA, the CDR3 is TGTGCCACCAGTGATTTGCGGGGATGGGAGCAGTACTTC.

The chain employs TRBV5-4 and TRBJ2-3; D is unclear. CDR1 SGHNT and CDR2 YYREEE come from the germline V gene (reference sequence). Trimming pared 8 bases from V and 3 bases from J, leaving 16 bases between. This CDR3 comprises 14 residues. CDR3 sequence (DNA): TGTGCCAGGAGCCCCGACGAGGCTACAGATACGCAGTATTTT. Encoded protein: CARSPDEATDTQYF.

This clonotype was detected once. With a much larger clone just one base away, this may be a read error. The gene calls are TRBV6-1 and TRBJ2-5; D gene ambiguous. This CDR3 has 13 amino acids. CDR1 and CDR2 from the germline V gene are MNHNS and SASEGT. V lost 8 bases and J lost 3, with 13 bases in between. CDR3 amino acids: CASFTPGKETQYF. The DNA for the CDR3 is TGTGCCAGCTTCACTCCAGGAAAAGAGACCCAGTACTTC.

This clonotype has ten or more counts. V and J are TRBV12-3 or TRBV12-4 and TRBJ1-5, with D possibly matching TRBD1 (6 bases). This CDR3 spans 13 amino acids. The germline V and J ends were trimmed by 6 bases and 2 bases, with 8 bases remaining between them. The CDR3 sequence: CASSWTGNQPQHF. The CDR3 DNA is TGTGCCAGCAGCTGGACAGGCAATCAGCCCCAGCATTTT.

This clonotype occurred many times. This rearrangement joins TRBV12-3 or TRBV12-4 to TRBJ1-5; a weak D match, TRBD1 (6 bases). The CDR3 length is 15 residues. V lost 5 bases and J 3 bases, leaving 14 bases between the germline ends. In DNA, the CDR3 is TGTGCCAGCAGTGGGGGGGGCGCTCTCAATCAGCCCCAGCATTTT. It encodes CASSGGGALNQPQHF.

This clonotype was picked up many times. The V gene is TRBV25-1, the J gene TRBJ1-6, with a tentative D call TRBD1 (5 bases). Deletions cut 7 bases from V and 5 bases from J, with 15 bases between. The CDR3 loop spans 15 amino acids. Per germline, CDR1 MGHDK and CDR2 SYGVNS. The CDR3, as DNA: TGTGCCAGCACAGACCGGACAAGACATAATTCACCCCTCCACTTT. Translating gives CASTDRTRHNSPLHF.

There are a few counts of this clonotype. The chain uses TRBV7-2 and TRBJ1-2; D may be TRBD1 (6 bases). Looked up from germline, CDR1 is SGHTA and CDR2 is FQGNSA. With 4 bases removed from V and 7 bases from J, the gap between germline ends came to 25 bases. CDR3 size: 17 residues. The CDR3 loop reads CASSSLRAQGTYTGYTF. CDR3 nucleotide sequence: TGTGCCAGCAGCTCCTTAAGAGCCCAGGGGACCTATACTGGCTACACCTTC.

This clonotype turned up a few times. The chain has TRBV4-2 and TRBJ1-4; D is perhaps TRBD1 (6 bases). V lost 1 base to trimming and J lost 0 bases, with 12 bases between them. Germline lookup yields CDR1 LGHNA and CDR2 YNFKEQ. This CDR3 spans 17 amino acids. CDR3 protein: CASSQGPGQATNEKLFF. The CDR3 nucleotides read TGTGCCAGCAGCCAAGGCCCGGGACAAGCAACTAATGAAAAACTGTTTTTT.

This clonotype was detected only a few times. The chain employs TRBV7-6 and TRBJ1-1; TRBD1 might be the D (5 bases). Trimming left V 5 bases short and J 0 bases short, with 13 bases between. The CDR3 length is 15 residues. Germline V CDR1 and CDR2: SGHVS, FNYEAQ. In DNA form, the CDR3 reads TGTGCCAGCAGCAACAGAGAGGGGATGAACACTGAAGCTTTCTTT. It encodes CASSNREGMNTEAFF.

This clonotype showed up many times. The J gene is TRBJ2-5, the V gene TRBV7-2, with D tentatively TRBD1 or TRBD2 (5 bases each). Per the germline V gene, CDR1 is SGHTA and CDR2 is FQGNSA. The ends were cut back, 2 bases at V and 5 bases at J, with 12 bases in the middle. CDR3 length: 14 amino acids. The CDR3 DNA reads as TGTGCCAGCAGCTTATCTTGGTGGGACGAGACCCAGTACTTC. Protein sequence: CASSLSWWDETQYF.

A word on this clonotype: This may arise from a read error, as a much more abundant clone is one base away. The J gene is TRBJ2-7, the V gene TRBV29-1; perhaps D is TRBD1 or TRBD2 (5 bases each). Germline loops: CDR1 SQVTM, CDR2 ANQGSEA. The CDR3 extends over 14 amino acids. Trimming left V 3 bases short and J 5 bases short, with 17 bases between. CDR3 DNA: TGCAGCGTTGAGTCCAGGACGAGGGGAGACGAGCAGTACTTC. This encodes CSVESRTRGDEQYF.

Concerning this clonotype: This may be a read error: a much more frequent sequence differs by one nucleotide. V usage is TRBV7-9 and J usage is TRBJ1-1; D is uncertain. This CDR3 comprises 12 residues. In germline, CDR1 is SEHNR, CDR2 FQNEAQ (reference sequence). The CDR3 protein is CASSPLSTEVFF. The DNA for the CDR3 is TGTGCCAGCAGCCCCCTTAGCACTGAAGTTTTCTTT.

In its sample, this clonotype was seen a few times. The chain employs TRBV11-2 and TRBJ1-1, with 7 bases lining up with TRBD1. Germline V gives CDR1 SGHAT, CDR2 FQNNGV. The trim removed 2 bases at V and 4 bases at J, leaving 7 bases unmatched. This CDR3 region has 15 residues. The CDR3 bases are TGTGCCAGCAGCTTAAGTTTCAGGGGGGTCACTGAAGCTTTCTTT. Protein product: CASSLSFRGVTEAFF. The full variable domain, in which reference TRBV11-2 and TRBJ1-1 provide the parts outside the CDR3, is EAGVAQSPRYKIIEKRQSVAFWCNPISGHATLYWYQQILGQGPKLLIQFQNNGVVDDSQLPKDRFSAERLKGVDSTLKIQPAKLEDSAVYLCASSLSFRGVTEAFFGQGTRLTVV.